A single sample is the source of the 13 T cell receptor beta chains below, sequenced in a study of cytotoxic CD8 clonotypes in ibrutinib-treated CLL. This table comes from immunoSEQ multiplex PCR, and its TCRdb copy is limited to in-frame clones, with some not included. Altogether 140,000 to 150,000 clones are present, about 75% being singletons, with the ten largest covering 4.5% to 6%. The specimen was PBMCs, collected after 24 months of ibrutinib treatment. The receptors derive from a human donor with chronic lymphocytic leukemia.

This chain uses TRBV5-1 with TRBJ2-7, with TRBD1 as a possible D gene (6 bases). Germline V gene sequence: CDR1 SGHRS, CDR2 YFSETQ. The CDR3 consists of 15 residues. Between the trimmed V and J ends, which lost 1 base and 2 bases, there was a span of 13 bases. In nucleotides, the CDR3 is TGCGCCAGCAGCTTGTGGGCAGGGGCCACCTACGAGCAGTACTTC. This encodes CASSLWAGATYEQYF.

The CDR3 spells CASRRGIGNEQFF. CDR3 coding DNA: TGTGCCAGCAGGAGGGGTATAGGCAATGAGCAGTTCTTC. The genes are TRBV2 and TRBJ2-1; D tentatively reads TRBD1 or TRBD2 (5 bases each). Germline V gene lookup returns CDR1 SNHLY and CDR2 FYNNEI. V lost 6 bases and J 6 bases, leaving 12 bases between the germline ends. CDR3 length: 13 amino acids. Together with reference TRBV2 and TRBJ2-1, the CDR3 gives the full variable domain: EPEVTQTPSHQVTQMGQEVILRCVPISNHLYFYWYRQILGQKVEFLVSFYNNEISEKSEIFDDQFSVERPDGSNFTLKIRSTKLEDSAMYFCASRRGIGNEQFFGPGTRLTVL.

This clone was counted a few times. The chain recombines TRBV19 with TRBJ1-2; 7 bases align to TRBD1. Losses at the gene ends were 4 bases for V and 6 bases for J; bases not matched to a gene: 8. CDR3 length: 14 residues. Germline CDR1 is LNHDA and CDR2 is SQIVND (reference sequence). CDR3 sequence (DNA): TGTGCCAGTAGTAGTGGACAGGCGCCGGATGGCTACACCTTC. Protein sequence: CASSSGQAPDGYTF.

The V and J genes are TRBV11-2 and TRBJ1-3; D is ambiguous. Germline-derived CDR1 and CDR2 are SGHAT and FQNNGV. The CDR3 is 15 amino acids. V shed 1 base and J shed 0 bases, with 7 bases lying between them. Here the CDR3 DNA reads TGTGCCAGCAGCTTAGGACACTTCTCTGGAAACACCATATATTTT. This encodes CASSLGHFSGNTIYF.

The chain employs TRBV14 and TRBJ2-3, with TRBD1 as a possible D gene (5 bases). V was shortened by 3 bases and J by 8 bases, with 12 bases between the two germline ends. Germline V gives CDR1 SGHDN, CDR2 FVKESK. The CDR3 is 13 residues long. Here the CDR3 DNA reads TGTGCCAGCAGCCAGGCCAGGGTGGGTACGCAGTATTTT. Translation gives CASSQARVGTQYF.

The chain has TRBV7-3 and TRBJ2-3; a possible D gene is TRBD2 (5 bases). V was pared by 0 bases and J by 10 bases, with 11 bases between. The CDR3 loop spans 13 amino acids. Per germline, CDR1 SGHTA and CDR2 FQGTGA. This chain's CDR3 is CASSLTRAAAQYF. CDR3 DNA sequence: TGTGCCAGCAGCTTAACCCGGGCAGCGGCGCAGTATTTT. Combining the CDR3 with reference TRBV7-3 and TRBJ2-3 gives the whole variable domain GAGVSQTPSNKVTEKGKYVELRCDPISGHTALYWYRQSLGQGPEFLIYFQGTGAADDSGLPNDRFFAVRPEGSVSTLKIQRTERGDSAVYLCASSLTRAAAQYFGPGTRLTVL.

This rearrangement joins TRBV6-4 to TRBJ2-2, with D perhaps matching TRBD2 (7 bases). Trimming pared 6 bases from V and 0 bases from J, leaving 8 bases between. CDR3 length: 14 amino acids. CDR1 MRHNA and CDR2 SNTAGT come from the germline V gene. The chain's CDR3 is CASRGGANTGELFF. The CDR3 DNA reads TGTGCCAGCAGAGGGGGGGCGAACACCGGGGAGCTGTTTTTT.

V is TRBV4-3 and J is TRBJ2-7, with 9 positions matching TRBD2. Germline loops: CDR1 LGHNA, CDR2 YSLEER. V was pared by 1 base and J by 5 bases, with 6 bases of the junction left unmatched. The length of the CDR3 is 15 residues. CDR3 nucleotide sequence: TGCGCCAGCAGCCAAGGATTCGGCGGGGGGGACGAGCAGTACTTC. This translates into CASSQGFGGGDEQYF.

The chain has TRBV30 and TRBJ1-2; 12 nucleotides align to TRBD1. The germline V gene encodes CDR1 GTSNPN and CDR2 SVGIG (reference sequence). This CDR3 spans 13 amino acids. V was pared by 3 bases and J by 8 bases, with 4 bases of the junction left unmatched. The CDR3 bases are TGTGCCTGGAGCGGAGGGACAGGGGGCGGCTACACCTTC. Amino acids: CAWSGGTGGGYTF.

CDR3: CASSPDRYGYTF. CDR3 nucleotides: TGTGCCAGCAGCCCCGACCGATATGGCTACACCTTC. The chain recombines TRBV6-5 with TRBJ1-2; D uncertain. This CDR3 region has 12 residues. Per germline, CDR1 MNHEY and CDR2 SVGAGI. The V end lost 6 bases, the J end lost 5 bases, and 10 bases lay between the germline ends.

The CDR3 sequence: CASSLMGGTDTQYF. CDR3 bases: TGTGCCAGCAGCTTAATGGGGGGGACAGATACGCAGTATTTT. V is TRBV7-3 and J is TRBJ2-3; TRBD2 aligns across 7 bases. Germline V lookup: CDR1 SGHTA, CDR2 FQGTGA. This CDR3 region has 14 residues. With 1 base clipped from V and 3 bases from J, the junction kept 1 base outside the gene matches.

A single count supports this clone. The J gene is TRBJ2-1, the V gene TRBV20-1; D gene ambiguous. Between the trimmed V and J ends, which lost 2 bases and 9 bases, there was a span of 8 bases. Per germline, CDR1 DFQATT and CDR2 SNEGSKA (reference sequence). The CDR3 loop spans 11 amino acids. The CDR3 DNA sequence: TGCAGTGCTAGAAACTATGGTGAGCAGTTCTTC. Protein product: CSARNYGEQFF.

V usage is TRBV7-3 and J usage is TRBJ2-7; D is perhaps TRBD1 (6 bases). V lost 4 bases and J lost 6, with 16 bases in between. CDR3 length equals 14 residues. Per the germline V gene, CDR1 is SGHTA and CDR2 is FQGTGA. CDR3: CASSSRGGVGEQYF. The CDR3 region has the DNA TGTGCCAGCAGCTCCAGGGGTGGGGTTGGCGAGCAGTACTTC.